Listed here are 6 T cell receptor beta chains from one sample, sequenced in a study of OX40 agonist ivuxolimab in advanced cancers. Measured with immunoSEQ multiplex PCR; TCRdb has only the in-frame clones, and not every one. Among 70,000 to 95,000 clones listed, approximately 94% were seen once. The starting material was CD4+ or CD8+ T cells sorted from blood, obtained in a trial of the OX40 agonist ivuxolimab. The receptors stem from an adult with an advanced solid tumor such as melanoma, head and neck, liver or kidney cancer.

The J gene is TRBJ2-3, the V gene TRBV4-1; 7 bases align to TRBD2. The CDR3 is 15 amino acids. Unmatched junction bases numbered 8, after V lost 5 bases and J lost 3 bases. Germline V gives CDR1 MGHRA, CDR2 YSYEKL. In nucleotides, the CDR3 is TGCGCCAGCAGCGAGACTAGCATGGGTACAGATACGCAGTATTTT. Amino acid sequence: CASSETSMGTDTQYF.

The CDR3 DNA sequence: TGTGCCTTACAAAACCCCACAGGGGGAAGTTACGAGCAGTACTTC. This gives the protein CALQNPTGGSYEQYF. The gene calls are TRBV30 and TRBJ2-7; TRBD1 matches 8 bases. The CDR3 is 15 amino acids. The germline V gene has CDR1 GTSNPN and CDR2 SVGIG (reference sequence). V was pared by 7 bases and J by 4 bases, with 15 bases of the junction left unmatched.

The CDR3 DNA reads TGTGCCAGCAGTGAAACCACCTCCTACGAGCAGTACTTC. Residues: CASSETTSYEQYF. The chain joins TRBV2 to TRBJ2-7; the D is unclear. Deletions cut 2 bases from V and 0 bases from J, with 5 bases between. CDR1 SNHLY and CDR2 FYNNEI come from the germline V gene. This CDR3 comprises 13 residues.

The V call is TRBV5-3, the J call TRBJ2-7; 8 bases are shared with TRBD1. TRBV5-3 is an ORF; its function is uncertain. Losses at the gene ends were 0 bases for V and 4 bases for J; bases not matched to a gene: 12. There are 17 residues in the CDR3. The CDR3 DNA sequence: TGTGCCAGAAGCTTGGACCGGGACAGGATATTCTTATACGAGCAGTACTTC. Residues: CARSLDRDRIFLYEQYF.

The V gene is TRBV29-1, the J gene TRBJ1-1; no definite D call. Germline assignment: CDR1 SQVTM and CDR2 ANQGSEA. The CDR3 spans 11 residues. V was cut by 4 bases and J by 1 base, with 4 bases left in between. For the CDR3, the DNA is TGCAGCGTTGGTCGGAACACTGAAGCTTTCTTT. As protein: CSVGRNTEAFF. The whole variable domain, filled in from reference TRBV29-1 and TRBJ1-1, reads SAVISQKPSRDICQRGTSLTIQCQVDSQVTMMFWYRQQPGQSLTLIATANQGSEATYESGFVIDKFPISRPNLTFSTLTVSNMSPEDSSIYLCSVGRNTEAFFGQGTRLTVV.

The chain joins TRBV27 to TRBJ1-2; tentative D call: TRBD1 (5 bases). Germline values: CDR1 MNHEY, CDR2 SMNVEV (reference sequence). This CDR3 spans 14 amino acids. V lost 6 bases and J 5 bases, leaving 16 bases between the germline ends. Here the CDR3 reads CASSAGLLKYGYTF. CDR3 DNA: TGTGCCAGCAGCGCGGGACTATTAAAGTATGGCTACACCTTC.